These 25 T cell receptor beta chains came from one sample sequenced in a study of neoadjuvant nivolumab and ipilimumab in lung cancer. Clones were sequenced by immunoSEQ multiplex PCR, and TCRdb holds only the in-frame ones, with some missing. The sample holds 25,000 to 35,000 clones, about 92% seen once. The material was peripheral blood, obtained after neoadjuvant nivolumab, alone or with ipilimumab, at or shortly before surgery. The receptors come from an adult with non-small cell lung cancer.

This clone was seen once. CDR3 nucleotide sequence: TGTGCCAGCAGTCCCCGTAGGACGGTGAACACTGAAGCTTTCTTT. Its translation: CASSPRRTVNTEAFF. V usage is TRBV6-1 and J usage is TRBJ1-1; D remains ambiguous. CDR3 length equals 15 residues. Trimming took 5 bases from V and 0 from J, leaving 13 bases between them. Germline values: CDR1 MNHNS, CDR2 SASEGT.

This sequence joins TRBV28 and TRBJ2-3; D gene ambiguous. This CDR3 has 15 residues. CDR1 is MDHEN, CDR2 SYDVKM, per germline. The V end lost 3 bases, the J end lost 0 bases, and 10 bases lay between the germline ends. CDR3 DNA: TGTGCCAGCAGTTTTGTAGGCCGTAGCACAGATACGCAGTATTTT. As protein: CASSFVGRSTDTQYF.

The CDR3 DNA is TGTGCCAGCAGTGATAGGCAGGACGGGGAGCTGTTTTTT. This sequence encodes CASSDRQDGELFF. The chain links TRBV6-1 to TRBJ2-2; D remains unclear. The CDR3 runs to 13 residues. The V end was cut by 3 bases, the J end by 7 bases, with 9 bases between. Germline V gives CDR1 MNHNS, CDR2 SASEGT.

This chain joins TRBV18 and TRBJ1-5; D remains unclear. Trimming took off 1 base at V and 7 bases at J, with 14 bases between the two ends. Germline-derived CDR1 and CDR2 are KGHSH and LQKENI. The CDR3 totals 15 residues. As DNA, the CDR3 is TGTGCCAGCTCACCACAAGGAGACGCCAGGCAGCCCCAGCATTTT. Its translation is CASSPQGDARQPQHF.

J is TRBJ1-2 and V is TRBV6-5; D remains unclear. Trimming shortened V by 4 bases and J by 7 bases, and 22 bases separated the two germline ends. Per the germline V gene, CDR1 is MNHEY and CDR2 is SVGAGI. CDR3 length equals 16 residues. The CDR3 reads CASSFRKTGLASGYTF. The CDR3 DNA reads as TGTGCCAGCAGTTTCCGCAAGACGGGCCTGGCGAGTGGCTACACCTTC.

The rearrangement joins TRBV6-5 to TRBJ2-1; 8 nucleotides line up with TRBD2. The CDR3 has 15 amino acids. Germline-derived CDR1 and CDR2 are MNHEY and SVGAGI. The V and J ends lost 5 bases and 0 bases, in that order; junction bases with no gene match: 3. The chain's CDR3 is CASSPGGSSYNEQFF. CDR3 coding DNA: TGTGCCAGCAGTCCGGGGGGGAGCTCCTACAATGAGCAGTTCTTC.

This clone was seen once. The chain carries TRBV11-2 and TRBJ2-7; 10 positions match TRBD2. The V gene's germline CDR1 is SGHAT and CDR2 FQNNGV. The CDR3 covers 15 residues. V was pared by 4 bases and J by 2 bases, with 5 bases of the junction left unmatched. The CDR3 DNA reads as TGTGCCAGCAGCTCGGGGACTAGCGTTGCCTACGAGCAGTACTTC. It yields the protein CASSSGTSVAYEQYF.

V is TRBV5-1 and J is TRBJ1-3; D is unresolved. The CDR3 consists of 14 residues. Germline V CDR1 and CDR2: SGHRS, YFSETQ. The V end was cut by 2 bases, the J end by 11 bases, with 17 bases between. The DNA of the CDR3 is TGCGCCAGCAGCTTCACTTCCGCGGGAGGGTCCATATATTTT. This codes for CASSFTSAGGSIYF.

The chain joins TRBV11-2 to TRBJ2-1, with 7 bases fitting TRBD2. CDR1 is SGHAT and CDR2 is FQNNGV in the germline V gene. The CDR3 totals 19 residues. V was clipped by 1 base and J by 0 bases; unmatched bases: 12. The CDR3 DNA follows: TGTGCCAGCAGCTTAGGACGGAAGGTTAGCGGGTACTCCTACAATGAGCAGTTCTTC. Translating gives CASSLGRKVSGYSYNEQFF.

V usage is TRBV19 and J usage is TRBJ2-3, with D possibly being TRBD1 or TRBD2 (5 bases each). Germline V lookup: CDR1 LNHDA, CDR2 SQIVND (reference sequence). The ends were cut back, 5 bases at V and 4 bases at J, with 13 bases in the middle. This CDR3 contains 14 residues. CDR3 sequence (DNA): TGTGCCAGTAGTCAGGGAAGGGGAGCAGATACGCAGTATTTT. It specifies CASSQGRGADTQYF.

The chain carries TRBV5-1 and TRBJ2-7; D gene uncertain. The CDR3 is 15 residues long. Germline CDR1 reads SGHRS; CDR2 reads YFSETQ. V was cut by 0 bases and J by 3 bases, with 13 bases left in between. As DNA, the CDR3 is TGCGCCAGCAGCTTGGGGGTCGGCATCCACTACGAGCAGTACTTC. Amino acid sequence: CASSLGVGIHYEQYF.

The CDR3 sequence is CASSQTPSRATQYF. In nucleotides, the CDR3 is TGCGCCAGCAGCCAAACCCCTAGCCGGGCGACCCAGTACTTC. The V and J genes are TRBV4-1 and TRBJ2-5, with a tentative D call TRBD2 (5 bases). V lost 2 bases to trimming and J lost 7 bases, with 14 bases between them. Germline loops: CDR1 MGHRA, CDR2 YSYEKL. The CDR3 runs to 14 residues.

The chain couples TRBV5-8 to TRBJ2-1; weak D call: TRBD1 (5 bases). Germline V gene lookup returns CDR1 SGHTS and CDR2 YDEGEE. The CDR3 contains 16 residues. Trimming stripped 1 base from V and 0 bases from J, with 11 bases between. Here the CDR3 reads CASSLKGPRSYNEQFF. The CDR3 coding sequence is TGTGCCAGCAGCTTGAAGGGGCCACGCTCCTACAATGAGCAGTTCTTC.

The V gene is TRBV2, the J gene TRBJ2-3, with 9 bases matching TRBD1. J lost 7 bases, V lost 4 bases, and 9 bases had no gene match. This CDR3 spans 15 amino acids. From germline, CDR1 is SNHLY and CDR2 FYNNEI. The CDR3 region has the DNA TGTGCCAGCAGTGGTGAGGGACAGGGTAGAAATACGCAGTATTTT. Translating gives CASSGEGQGRNTQYF.

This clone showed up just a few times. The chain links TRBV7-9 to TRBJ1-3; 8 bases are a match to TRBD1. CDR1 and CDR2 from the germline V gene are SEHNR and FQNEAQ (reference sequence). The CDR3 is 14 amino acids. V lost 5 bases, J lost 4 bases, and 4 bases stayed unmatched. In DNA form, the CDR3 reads TGTGCCAGCAGCCACCGGACAGGGGGAAACACCATATATTTT. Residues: CASSHRTGGNTIYF.

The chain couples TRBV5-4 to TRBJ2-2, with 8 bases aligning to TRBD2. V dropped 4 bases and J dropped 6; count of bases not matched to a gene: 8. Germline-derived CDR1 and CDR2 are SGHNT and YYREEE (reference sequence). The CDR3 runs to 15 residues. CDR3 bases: TGTGCCAGCAGCCTAGTAGCGGGATCAGCCGGGGAGCTGTTTTTT. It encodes CASSLVAGSAGELFF.

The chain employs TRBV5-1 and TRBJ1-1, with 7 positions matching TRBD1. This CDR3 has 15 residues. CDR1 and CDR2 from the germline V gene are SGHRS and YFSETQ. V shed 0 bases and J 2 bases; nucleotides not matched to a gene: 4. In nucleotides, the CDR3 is TGCGCCAGCAGCTTGGGGGACAGACTAAACACTGAAGCTTTCTTT. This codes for CASSLGDRLNTEAFF.

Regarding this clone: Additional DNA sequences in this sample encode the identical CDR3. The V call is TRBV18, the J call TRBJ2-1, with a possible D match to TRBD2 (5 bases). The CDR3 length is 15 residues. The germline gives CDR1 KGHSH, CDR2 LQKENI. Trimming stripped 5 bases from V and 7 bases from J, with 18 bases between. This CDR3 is CASSTTGSPANEQFF. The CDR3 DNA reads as TGTGCCAGCTCAACGACGGGGTCCCCCGCAAATGAGCAGTTCTTC.

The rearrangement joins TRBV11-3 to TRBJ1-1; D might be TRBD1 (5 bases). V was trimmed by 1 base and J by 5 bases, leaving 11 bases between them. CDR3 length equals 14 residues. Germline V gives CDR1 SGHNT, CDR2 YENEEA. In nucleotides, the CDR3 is TGTGCCAGCAGCTTAGGGAGGGGTTCGACTGAAGCTTTCTTT. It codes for CASSLGRGSTEAFF.

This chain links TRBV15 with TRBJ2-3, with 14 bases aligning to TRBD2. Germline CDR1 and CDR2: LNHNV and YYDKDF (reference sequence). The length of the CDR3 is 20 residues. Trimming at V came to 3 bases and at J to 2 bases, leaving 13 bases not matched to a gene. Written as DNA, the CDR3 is TGTGCCACCAGCAGGCTCCCTCCGGGACTAGCGGGGGCATACACAGATACGCAGTATTTT. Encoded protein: CATSRLPPGLAGAYTDTQYF.

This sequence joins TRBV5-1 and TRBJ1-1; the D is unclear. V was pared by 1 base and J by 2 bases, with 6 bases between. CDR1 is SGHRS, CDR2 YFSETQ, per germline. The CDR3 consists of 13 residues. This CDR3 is CASSLKPNTEAFF. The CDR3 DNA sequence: TGCGCCAGCAGCTTGAAGCCCAACACTGAAGCTTTCTTT. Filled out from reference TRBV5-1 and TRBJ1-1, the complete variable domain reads KAGVTQTPRYLIKTRGQQVTLSCSPISGHRSVSWYQQTPGQGLQFLFEYFSETQRNKGNFPGRFSGRQFSNSRSEMNVSTLELGDSALYLCASSLKPNTEAFFGQGTRLTVV.

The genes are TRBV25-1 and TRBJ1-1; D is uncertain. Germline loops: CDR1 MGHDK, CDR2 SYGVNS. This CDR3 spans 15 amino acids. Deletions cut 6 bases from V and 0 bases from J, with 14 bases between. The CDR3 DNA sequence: TGTGCCAGCAGAACAATGGGATCTATGAACACTGAAGCTTTCTTT. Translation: CASRTMGSMNTEAFF.

CDR3 coding DNA: TGTGCCAGCCGTGGGGGGCGCTTTGGCTACACCTTC. Translating it yields CASRGGRFGYTF. The V call is TRBV28, the J call TRBJ1-2; D perhaps matches TRBD1 (6 bases). The CDR3 runs 12 residues. Germline-derived CDR1 and CDR2 are MDHEN and SYDVKM. Trimming cost V 8 bases and J 7 bases, with 14 bases left between them.

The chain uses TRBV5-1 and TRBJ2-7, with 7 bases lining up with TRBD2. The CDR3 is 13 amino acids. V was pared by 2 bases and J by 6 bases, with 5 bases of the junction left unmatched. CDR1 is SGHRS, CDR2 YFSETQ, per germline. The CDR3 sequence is CASSFIPGGEQYF. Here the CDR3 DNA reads TGCGCCAGCAGCTTTATCCCGGGGGGCGAGCAGTACTTC.

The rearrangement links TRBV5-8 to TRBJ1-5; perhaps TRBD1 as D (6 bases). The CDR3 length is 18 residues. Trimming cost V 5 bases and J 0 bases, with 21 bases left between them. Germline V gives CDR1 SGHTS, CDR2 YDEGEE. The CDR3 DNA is TGTGCCAGCAGTATGTGGGGGGGCAGCGCTTATAGCAATCAGCCCCAGCATTTT. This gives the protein CASSMWGGSAYSNQPQHF. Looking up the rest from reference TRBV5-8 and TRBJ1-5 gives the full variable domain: EAGVTQSPTHLIKTRGQQATLRCSPISGHTSVYWYQQALGLGLQFLLWYDEGEERNRGNFPPRFSGRQFPNYSSELNVNALELEDSALYLCASSMWGGSAYSNQPQHFGDGTRLSIL.